The next 23 T cell receptor beta chains were all read from a single sample in a study of T cell responses to AZD1222 COVID-19 vaccine. Produced via immunoSEQ multiplex PCR; TCRdb's table is partial and in-frame only. This sample has about 120,000 clones, with roughly 90% found just once. Sequenced here: peripheral blood, sampled 28 days after the second AZD1222 dose. Receptors were obtained from an adult who received the AZD1222 COVID-19 vaccine.

V usage is TRBV11-2 and J usage is TRBJ1-2; a possible D gene is TRBD1 (6 bases). V shed 5 bases and J shed 5 bases, with 15 bases lying between them. From germline, CDR1 is SGHAT and CDR2 FQNNGV. The CDR3 is 14 residues long. The CDR3 protein is CASSAIGTKYGYTF. The DNA for the CDR3 is TGTGCCAGCAGCGCCATAGGGACAAAGTATGGCTACACCTTC.

V usage is TRBV29-1 and J usage is TRBJ2-1; 8 nucleotides line up with TRBD1. The CDR3 sequence is 13 residues long. Germline-derived CDR1 and CDR2 are SQVTM and ANQGSEA. V lost 5 bases, J lost 2 bases, and 2 bases stayed unmatched. In nucleotides, the CDR3 is TGCAGCGTTCGGACAGGGACCTACAATGAGCAGTTCTTC. This codes for CSVRTGTYNEQFF.

The chain carries TRBV12-3 or TRBV12-4 and TRBJ2-7; the match to TRBD1 covers 7 bases. Unmatched junction bases numbered 9, after V lost 4 bases and J lost 9 bases. This CDR3 has 13 amino acids. The CDR3 DNA reads TGTGCCAGCAGTTCTGACAGGGTTGGGGGGCAGTACTTC. It translates to CASSSDRVGGQYF.

This chain connects TRBV7-9 to TRBJ1-2; possible D gene TRBD1, 5 bases. Germline-derived CDR1 and CDR2 are SEHNR and FQNEAQ (reference sequence). CDR3 length equals 12 residues. The ends were cut back, 2 bases at V and 7 bases at J, with 8 bases in the middle. CDR3 bases: TGTGCCAGCAGCTTAACCGGGGGTGGCTACACCTTC. It is translated as CASSLTGGGYTF.

This chain connects TRBV5-1 to TRBJ1-2; D uncertain. Germline-derived CDR1 and CDR2 are SGHRS and YFSETQ. The CDR3 extends over 16 amino acids. Trimming removed 5 bases at V and 4 bases at J, with 21 bases between. CDR3 in amino acids: CASRPEGGFRGYGYTF. The CDR3 nucleotides read TGCGCCAGCAGACCCGAGGGAGGGTTCCGGGGCTATGGCTACACCTTC.

The V gene is TRBV6-6, the J gene TRBJ2-7; tentatively, D is TRBD1 (6 bases). The CDR3 is made up of 16 amino acids. V was pared by 1 base and J by 0 bases, with 13 bases between. Germline V gives CDR1 MNHNY, CDR2 SVGAGI (reference sequence). DNA of the CDR3: TGTGCCAGCAGTTACTTCAAAATAGGGGGCTCCTACGAGCAGTACTTC. Its translation: CASSYFKIGGSYEQYF.

The V and J genes are TRBV6-1 and TRBJ1-4; D uncertain. From germline, CDR1 is MNHNS and CDR2 SASEGT. V lost 2 bases and J 3 bases, leaving 16 bases between the germline ends. The CDR3 spans 17 residues. The CDR3 DNA reads TGTGCCAGCAGTGAATTGCGCGGCTCTGCTTCTAATGAAAAACTGTTTTTT. Translation gives CASSELRGSASNEKLFF.

The count of this clone is one. The CDR3 sequence is CAIQGGNTEAFF. CDR3 nucleotide sequence: TGTGCCATTCAGGGAGGGAACACTGAAGCTTTCTTT. This chain connects TRBV10-3 to TRBJ1-1, with a tentative D call TRBD1 (5 bases). The CDR3 is 12 residues long. Germline V CDR1 and CDR2: ENHRY, SYGVKD. V gave up 9 bases and J gave up 1 base, with 9 bases separating them.

The V call is TRBV7-9, the J call TRBJ1-4; maybe TRBD1 (5 bases). The CDR3 totals 15 residues. The V end lost 5 bases, the J end lost 4 bases, and 14 bases lay between the germline ends. Germline V gene sequence: CDR1 SEHNR, CDR2 FQNEAQ (reference sequence). CDR3 sequence reads: CASSPRGEHNEKLFF. CDR3 DNA sequence: TGTGCCAGCAGCCCTAGGGGTGAGCATAATGAAAAACTGTTTTTT. Drawing the rest from reference TRBV7-9 and TRBJ1-4, the complete variable domain is DTGVSQNPRHKITKRGQNVTFRCDPISEHNRLYWYRQTLGQGPEFLTYFQNEAQLEKSRLLSDRFSAERPKGSFSTLEIQRTEQGDSAMYLCASSPRGEHNEKLFFGSGTQLSVL.

This clone was counted once. The chain uses TRBV27 and TRBJ1-5; the match to TRBD1 covers 8 bases. The germline CDR1 and CDR2 sequences are MNHEY and SMNVEV (reference sequence). There are 15 residues in the CDR3. Trimming took 4 bases from V and 4 from J; bases not matched to a gene: 6. DNA of the CDR3: TGTGCCAGCAGTTCGACAGGGGAGGGAAATCAGCCCCAGCATTTT. This gives the protein CASSSTGEGNQPQHF.

This clone was observed a single time. This chain links TRBV15 with TRBJ2-7; D unresolved. Germline loops: CDR1 LNHNV, CDR2 YYDKDF (reference sequence). This CDR3 has 14 residues. V lost 1 base, J lost 2 bases, and 9 bases lay in between. The CDR3 DNA follows: TGTGCCACCAGCAGAGTTGACCGCACCTACGAGCAGTACTTC. This translates into CATSRVDRTYEQYF.

V is TRBV5-1 and J is TRBJ2-6; D might be TRBD1 (5 bases). The CDR3 contains 14 residues. Germline V CDR1 and CDR2: SGHRS, YFSETQ. Trimming cost V 1 base and J 9 bases, with 11 bases left between them. The CDR3 here is CASSLWQGDNVLTF. For the CDR3, the DNA is TGCGCCAGCAGCTTGTGGCAGGGTGACAACGTCCTGACTTTC.

V is TRBV6-1 and J is TRBJ1-4; D remains unclear. The CDR3 consists of 13 residues. Trimming took 3 bases from V and 8 from J, leaving 10 bases between them. Germline V CDR1 and CDR2: MNHNS, SASEGT. The CDR3 DNA follows: TGTGCCAGCAGTGAGCGGACTTGGGAAAAACTGTTTTTT. It encodes CASSERTWEKLFF.

This clone was observed a single time. V is TRBV5-4 and J is TRBJ2-2; D tentatively fits TRBD1 or TRBD2 (5 bases each). V shed 2 bases and J shed 1 base, with 12 bases lying between them. The CDR3 is 16 amino acids. CDR1 is SGHNT and CDR2 is YYREEE in the germline V gene (reference sequence). CDR3 DNA sequence: TGTGCCAGCAGCTTACCCGGGACGGTGAACACCGGGGAGCTGTTTTTT. As protein: CASSLPGTVNTGELFF. Supplemented by reference TRBV5-4 and TRBJ2-2, the full variable domain reads ETGVTQSPTHLIKTRGQQVTLRCSSQSGHNTVSWYQQALGQGPQFIFQYYREEENGRGNFPPRFSGLQFPNYSSELNVNALELDDSALYLCASSLPGTVNTGELFFGEGSRLTVL.

The chain couples TRBV6-5 to TRBJ1-3, with D hard to call. CDR3 length: 13 amino acids. Germline CDR1 and CDR2: MNHEY and SVGAGI. V was shortened by 8 bases and J by 3 bases, with 11 bases between the two germline ends. The CDR3 region has the DNA TGTGCCAGCCGCCCGGGTGGTGGAAACACCATATATTTT. Its protein is CASRPGGGNTIYF.

The chain is built from TRBV5-1 and TRBJ1-6; 7 bases map to TRBD1. The CDR3 length is 15 residues. Germline CDR1 SGHRS, CDR2 YFSETQ. J gave up 4 bases and V 3 bases, and 4 bases lay outside the gene matches. The CDR3 spells CASSWDSGYNSPLHF. Written as DNA, the CDR3 is TGCGCCAGCAGCTGGGACAGCGGTTATAATTCACCCCTCCACTTT.

This chain links TRBV3-1 (or the pseudogene TRBV3-2) with TRBJ2-1; the D is unclear. The CDR3 runs to 13 residues. Germline-derived CDR1 and CDR2 are LGHDT and YNNKEL (reference sequence). The V gene lost 2 bases and the J gene lost 7 bases, with 9 bases spanning the gap. The CDR3 loop is CASSQLPENEQFF. The DNA of the CDR3 is TGTGCCAGCAGCCAACTCCCAGAGAATGAGCAGTTCTTC.

In its sample, this clone was seen once. The V gene is TRBV6-6, the J gene TRBJ1-3, with 7 bases matching TRBD1. V gave up 6 bases and J gave up 0 bases; unmatched junction bases: 5. The CDR3 has 15 amino acids. Germline V gives CDR1 MNHNY, CDR2 SVGAGI (reference sequence). CDR3 protein: CASSWDSTSGNTIYF. CDR3 sequence (DNA): TGTGCCAGCAGCTGGGACAGCACCTCTGGAAACACCATATATTTT.

The rearrangement joins TRBV6-4 to TRBJ1-6; maybe TRBD1 (6 bases). Trimming shortened V by 6 bases and J by 0 bases, and 12 bases separated the two germline ends. CDR1 is MRHNA and CDR2 is SNTAGT in the germline V gene. This CDR3 is 16 amino acids long. The CDR3 DNA follows: TGTGCCAGCAGAGACAGGTCCAGCTCCTATAATTCACCCCTCCACTTT. This encodes CASRDRSSSYNSPLHF.

The chain links TRBV5-1 to TRBJ1-6; D may be TRBD1 (5 bases). Germline CDR1 SGHRS, CDR2 YFSETQ. Trimming removed 1 base at V and 5 bases at J, with 16 bases between. This CDR3 spans 17 amino acids. CDR3 nucleotide sequence: TGCGCCAGCAGCTTGTTCCCCCCCCAGGGAAATAATTCACCCCTCCACTTT. Protein product: CASSLFPPQGNNSPLHF.

This clone occurred a few times. The gene calls are TRBV18 and TRBJ2-1; 9 nucleotides match TRBD1. V lost 6 bases to trimming and J lost 9 bases; unmatched junction nucleotides: 6. The CDR3 is 13 residues long. Germline CDR1 KGHSH, CDR2 LQKENI. CDR3 protein: CASSQQGAGEQFF. The DNA for the CDR3 is TGTGCCAGCTCTCAACAGGGGGCAGGTGAGCAGTTCTTC.

The rearrangement links TRBV24-1 to TRBJ1-3, with unresolved D. Germline values: CDR1 KGHDR, CDR2 SFDVKD. V lost 12 bases and J 7 bases, leaving 18 bases between the germline ends. This CDR3 contains 13 residues. The CDR3: CASSMGIWNTIYF. The CDR3 region has the DNA TGTGCCTCTTCCATGGGTATCTGGAACACCATATATTTT.

This chain uses TRBV7-2 with TRBJ1-5; 9 nucleotides agree with TRBD1. The CDR3 runs to 14 residues. V shed 3 bases and J 10 bases; nucleotides not matched to a gene: 7. The germline V gene encodes CDR1 SGHTA and CDR2 FQGNSA. CDR3 sequence reads: CASSLGDRVNPQHF. The CDR3 nucleotides read TGTGCCAGCAGCTTGGGGGACAGGGTTAATCCCCAGCATTTT. Full variable domain (rest looked up from reference TRBV7-2 and TRBJ1-5): GAGVSQSPSNKVTEKGKDVELRCDPISGHTALYWYRQSLGQGLEFLIYFQGNSAPDKSGLPSDRFSAERTGGSVSTLTIQRTQQEDSAVYLCASSLGDRVNPQHFGDGTRLSIL.